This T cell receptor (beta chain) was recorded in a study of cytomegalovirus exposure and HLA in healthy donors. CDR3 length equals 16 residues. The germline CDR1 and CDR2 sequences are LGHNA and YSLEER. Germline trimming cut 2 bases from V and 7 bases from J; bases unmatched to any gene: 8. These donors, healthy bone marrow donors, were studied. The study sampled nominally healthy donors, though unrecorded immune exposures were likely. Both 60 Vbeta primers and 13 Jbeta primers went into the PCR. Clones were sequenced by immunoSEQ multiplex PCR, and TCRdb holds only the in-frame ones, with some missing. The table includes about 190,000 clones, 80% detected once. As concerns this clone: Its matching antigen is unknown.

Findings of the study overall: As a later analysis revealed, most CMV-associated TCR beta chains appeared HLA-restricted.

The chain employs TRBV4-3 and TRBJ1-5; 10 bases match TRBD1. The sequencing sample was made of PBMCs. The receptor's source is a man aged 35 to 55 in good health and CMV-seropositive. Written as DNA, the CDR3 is TGCGCCAGCAGCCAAACCCGACAGGGGGCCGGGCAGCCCCAGCATTTT. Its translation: CASSQTRQGAGQPQHF.